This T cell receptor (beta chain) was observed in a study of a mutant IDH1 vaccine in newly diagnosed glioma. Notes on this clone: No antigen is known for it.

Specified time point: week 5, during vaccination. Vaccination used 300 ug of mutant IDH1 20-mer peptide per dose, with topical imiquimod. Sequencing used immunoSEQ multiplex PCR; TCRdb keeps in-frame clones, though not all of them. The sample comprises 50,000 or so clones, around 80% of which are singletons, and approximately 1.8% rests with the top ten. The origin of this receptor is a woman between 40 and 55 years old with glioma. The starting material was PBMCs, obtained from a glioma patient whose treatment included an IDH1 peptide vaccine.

The CDR3 here is CASSTTGYTYEQYF. Here the CDR3 DNA reads TGTGCCAGCAGTACGACAGGGTACACCTACGAGCAGTACTTC. The gene calls are TRBV27 and TRBJ2-7, with 7 positions matching TRBD1. The germline CDR1 and CDR2 sequences are MNHEY and SMNVEV (reference sequence). The CDR3 totals 14 residues. Trimming cost V 5 bases and J 2 bases; bases outside gene matches: 6.